Shown below are 21 T cell receptor beta chains from a single sample sequenced in a study of tumor-infiltrating lymphocytes in localized non-small cell lung cancer. TCRdb's table, derived via immunoSEQ multiplex PCR, lists solely in-frame clones and lacks some. The table shows approximately 14,000 clones, with 68% occurring only once. Sequencing was carried out using uninvolved lung tissue not adjacent to the tumor. The receptors originated from a human donor with non-small cell lung cancer.

The table lists this clone with a few counts. The chain joins TRBV6-5 to TRBJ2-5; D perhaps matches TRBD2 (6 bases). Germline V CDR1 and CDR2: MNHEY, SVGAGI. This CDR3 spans 13 amino acids. The ends were cut back, 4 bases at V and 6 bases at J, with 12 bases in the middle. The CDR3 protein is CASSSWGGKTQYF. The CDR3 coding sequence is TGTGCCAGCAGTTCCTGGGGCGGGAAGACCCAGTACTTC.

J is TRBJ1-1 and V is TRBV4-2; no clear D gene. The germline CDR1 and CDR2 sequences are LGHNA and YNFKEQ. V was cut by 3 bases and J by 5 bases, with 13 bases left in between. The CDR3 is made up of 14 amino acids. The CDR3 region is CASSQADVITEAFF. The CDR3 DNA follows: TGTGCCAGCAGCCAGGCCGACGTAATTACTGAAGCTTTCTTT.

This clone was seen only a few times. The chain couples TRBV6-1 to TRBJ2-6; D gene unclear. CDR3 length: 13 residues. V was pared by 7 bases and J by 0 bases, with 4 bases between. CDR1 is MNHNS and CDR2 is SASEGT in the germline V gene. The CDR3 spells CASKVSGANVLTF. For the CDR3, the DNA is TGTGCCAGCAAGGTCTCTGGGGCCAACGTCCTGACTTTC.

This clone is medium-sized in the sample. This chain links TRBV6-5 with TRBJ1-2; weak D call: TRBD1 (5 bases). Germline V lookup: CDR1 MNHEY, CDR2 SVGAGI. Trimming left V 0 bases short and J 8 bases short, with 16 bases between. The length of the CDR3 is 15 residues. The CDR3 DNA sequence: TGTGCCAGCAGTTACTCGATCTCTTCGGGGGAAGGCTACACCTTC. It translates to CASSYSISSGEGYTF.

The chain recombines TRBV11-1 with TRBJ2-4; possibly TRBD1 for D (6 bases). In germline, CDR1 is SGHAT, CDR2 FQDESV (reference sequence). The CDR3 spans 18 residues. V dropped 5 bases and J dropped 3 bases, with 23 bases sitting between them. CDR3 region: CASSLPQGKTLGKNIQYF. Here the CDR3 DNA reads TGTGCCAGCAGCCTCCCACAGGGTAAAACGTTAGGCAAAAACATTCAGTACTTC.

The chain is built from TRBV28 and TRBJ2-3; unclear D gene. The V gene lost 5 bases and the J gene lost 6 bases, with 6 bases spanning the gap. The CDR3 sequence is 11 residues long. CDR1 is MDHEN, CDR2 SYDVKM, per germline. CDR3 loop: CASSTMDTQYF. DNA for the CDR3: TGTGCCAGCAGTACCATGGATACGCAGTATTTT. The variable domain in full, completed from reference TRBV28 and TRBJ2-3, reads DVKVTQSSRYLVKRTGEKVFLECVQDMDHENMFWYRQDPGLGLRLIYFSYDVKMKEKGDIPEGYSVSREKKERFSLILESASTNQTSMYLCASSTMDTQYFGPGTRLTVL.

V is TRBV10-3 and J is TRBJ2-5; 8 bases align to TRBD1. There are 16 residues in the CDR3. The V segment lost 0 bases and the J segment 4 bases; nucleotides outside the gene matches: 7. Germline CDR1 ENHRY, CDR2 SYGVKD. The CDR3 nucleotides read TGTGCCATCAGTGAGTCAACAGGGGGTCGGAGAGAGACCCAGTACTTC. It codes for CAISESTGGRRETQYF.

The genes are TRBV28 and TRBJ1-5; maybe TRBD1 (6 bases). Trimming removed 8 bases at V and 7 bases at J, with 18 bases between. The CDR3 loop spans 14 amino acids. CDR1 is MDHEN and CDR2 is SYDVKM in the germline V gene. CDR3 protein: CASGALRGVQPQHF. CDR3 nucleotide sequence: TGTGCCAGCGGGGCCCTAAGGGGGGTGCAGCCCCAGCATTTT.

Written as DNA, the CDR3 is TGTGCCAGCAGGAGAGGACAGGCCTCCTACGAGCAGTACGTC. Its protein product is CASRRGQASYEQYV. The chain carries TRBV6-5 and TRBJ2-7; 7 bases match TRBD1. This CDR3 comprises 14 residues. The V segment lost 6 bases and the J segment 0 bases; nucleotides outside the gene matches: 5. CDR1 is MNHEY, CDR2 SVGAGI, per germline.

This rearrangement joins TRBV7-2 to TRBJ1-4; 9 bases agree with TRBD1. The CDR3 consists of 17 residues. The V gene's germline CDR1 is SGHTA and CDR2 FQGNSA. The V segment lost 5 bases and the J segment 6 bases; nucleotides outside the gene matches: 13. The CDR3 loop reads CASSPRSTGGSHEKLFF. The CDR3 nucleotides read TGTGCCAGCAGCCCGAGATCGACAGGGGGTTCTCATGAAAAACTGTTTTTT.

The rearrangement joins TRBV5-8 to TRBJ2-2, with a possible D match to TRBD2 (5 bases). The CDR3 totals 14 residues. Trimming removed 2 bases at V and 4 bases at J, with 9 bases between. In germline, CDR1 is SGHTS, CDR2 YDEGEE. The CDR3 loop is CASSFQRVTGELFF. CDR3 bases: TGTGCCAGCAGCTTCCAGAGGGTCACCGGGGAGCTGTTTTTT.

This sequence joins TRBV19 and TRBJ1-1; D possibly corresponds to TRBD1 (5 bases). Germline CDR1 is LNHDA and CDR2 is SQIVND (reference sequence). V lost 1 base and J 7 bases, leaving 10 bases between the germline ends. This CDR3 is 13 amino acids long. The CDR3 DNA follows: TGTGCCAGTAGTATAGGTGACAGATTTGAAGCTTTCTTT. Amino acids: CASSIGDRFEAFF. The complete variable domain, with remaining parts taken from reference TRBV19 and TRBJ1-1, reads DGGITQSPKYLFRKEGQNVTLSCEQNLNHDAMYWYRQDPGQGLRLIYYSQIVNDFQKGDIAEGYSVSREKKESFPLTVTSAQKNPTAFYLCASSIGDRFEAFFGQGTRLTVV.

The chain is built from TRBV13 and TRBJ2-7; a possible D gene is TRBD1 (6 bases). The V and J ends lost 5 bases and 2 bases respectively, with 16 bases between them. The CDR3 has 15 residues. The germline V gene has CDR1 PRHDT and CDR2 FYEKMQ (reference sequence). The CDR3 is CASSPLVGQPYEQYF. The CDR3 coding sequence is TGTGCCAGCAGCCCCCTAGTGGGACAACCCTACGAGCAGTACTTC.

The genes are TRBV21-1 and TRBJ1-1. TRBV21-1 is reported as a pseudogene. CDR3 length: 14 amino acids. The CDR3 sequence: CASLLRAPGREAFF. In DNA, the CDR3 is TGTGCCAGCCTCTTAAGAGCCCCCGGTCGTGAAGCTTTCTTT.

This clone came up once. The rearrangement joins TRBV5-5 to TRBJ1-2, with no clear D. The V end lost 0 bases, the J end lost 6 bases, and 9 bases lay between the germline ends. Germline V lookup: CDR1 SGHKS, CDR2 YYEKEE (reference sequence). The CDR3 spans 13 residues. CDR3 region: CASSLDRIDGYTF. In DNA form, the CDR3 reads TGTGCCAGCAGCTTGGACCGTATTGATGGCTACACCTTC. Based on the CDR3 plus reference TRBV5-5 and TRBJ1-2, the full variable domain is DAGVTQSPTHLIKTRGQQVTLRCSPISGHKSVSWYQQVLGQGPQFIFQYYEKEERGRGNFPDRFSARQFPNYSSELNVNALLLGDSALYLCASSLDRIDGYTFGSGTRLTVV.

The rearrangement links TRBV4-3 to TRBJ1-1; D is uncertain. Germline V lookup: CDR1 LGHNA, CDR2 YSLEER. This CDR3 comprises 16 residues. V was clipped by 0 bases and J by 1 base, with 12 bases between them. The CDR3 loop is CASSQDPNSENTEAFF. CDR3 in DNA: TGCGCCAGCAGCCAAGACCCAAACAGTGAGAACACTGAAGCTTTCTTT.

The J gene is TRBJ1-4, the V gene TRBV29-1; a weak D match, TRBD1 (5 bases). Germline V gene lookup returns CDR1 SQVTM and CDR2 ANQGSEA. This CDR3 is built from 14 residues. V lost 5 bases to trimming and J lost 3 bases, with 13 bases between them. CDR3 DNA sequence: TGCAGCGTTTCGAGGGGCACAGCTAATGAAAAACTGTTTTTT. Encoded protein: CSVSRGTANEKLFF. The full variable domain, its missing parts supplied by reference TRBV29-1 and TRBJ1-4, is SAVISQKPSRDICQRGTSLTIQCQVDSQVTMMFWYRQQPGQSLTLIATANQGSEATYESGFVIDKFPISRPNLTFSTLTVSNMSPEDSSIYLCSVSRGTANEKLFFGSGTQLSVL.

This clone turned up a few times. The CDR3 coding sequence is TGCGCCAGCAGCGCACTAGCGGGGGTGGTCTCTGGGGCCAACGTCCTGACTTTC. Its protein is CASSALAGVVSGANVLTF. The V and J genes are TRBV5-1 and TRBJ2-6; 11 nucleotides match TRBD2. The V segment lost 4 bases and the J segment 0 bases; nucleotides outside the gene matches: 6. Germline loops: CDR1 SGHRS, CDR2 YFSETQ. This CDR3 region has 18 residues.

This clone was picked up a small number of times. This rearrangement joins TRBV5-1 to TRBJ2-3; 10 positions match TRBD2. Germline CDR1 reads SGHRS; CDR2 reads YFSETQ. The CDR3 loop spans 16 amino acids. V gave up 0 bases and J gave up 2 bases; unmatched junction bases: 3. The CDR3 sequence is CASSLASGSHTDTQYF. The CDR3 DNA sequence: TGCGCCAGCAGCTTGGCTAGCGGGAGCCACACAGATACGCAGTATTTT.

There are a few counts of this clone. The rearrangement joins TRBV7-9 to TRBJ1-6; D is unclear. This CDR3 comprises 13 residues. In germline, CDR1 is SEHNR, CDR2 FQNEAQ (reference sequence). Trimming pared 2 bases from V and 8 bases from J, leaving 7 bases between. The chain's CDR3 is CASSLNADSPLHF. CDR3 in DNA: TGTGCCAGCAGCTTAAACGCGGATTCACCCCTCCACTTT.

The CDR3 loop reads CASSPQEGGYTF. CDR3 DNA sequence: TGTGCCAGCTCACCACAGGAAGGTGGCTACACCTTC. The chain combines TRBV18 with TRBJ1-2; D call uncertain. Germline V CDR1 and CDR2: KGHSH, LQKENI. The CDR3 contains 12 residues. The ends were cut back, 1 base at V and 7 bases at J, with 7 bases in the middle. The entire variable domain, with the rest obtained from reference TRBV18 and TRBJ1-2, is as follows: NAGVMQNPRHLVRRRGQEARLRCSPMKGHSHVYWYRQLPEEGLKFMVYLQKENIIDESGMPKERFSAEFPKEGPSILRIQQVVRGDSAAYFCASSPQEGGYTFGSGTRLTVV.